A selection of T cell receptor beta chains follows, all from one sample in a study of T cells in Graves' hyperthyroidism and ophthalmopathy. A single record per CDR3 protein comes from TCRdb applying MiXCR to the multiplex PCR reads. Among about 640,000 distinct CDR3 sequences listed, 20% to 25% were seen once. The sample taken for sequencing was blood. The receptor source for this set is a man aged 25 to 40 with Graves' ophthalmopathy. Both conserved end residues are trimmed from each CDR3. D genes are given only for firm matches.

V gene	D gene	CDR3 protein
TRBV28	-	ASTLLGAGATEAF
TRBV20-1	-	SASSSLGGPHSYEQS
TRBV28	-	ASVSGRETQY
TRBV6-2/TRBV6-3	TRBD1	ASRTQGQGKYEQY
TRBV7-2	-	ASSFLNPYEQY
TRBV2	-	ASSEALHVLNYEQY
TRBV7-9	-	ASSLAEPRYTEAF
TRBV20-1	-	SALDRNRRETQY
TRBV28	-	ASSSKADPILYNEQF
TRBV12-3/TRBV12-4	TRBD1	ASRPPGQDQPQH
TRBV28	TRBD2	ASSLTSAAGERHNEQF
TRBV3-1	-	ASSRIGQGTEAF
TRBV7-9	TRBD2	AGQVAGANYEQY
TRBV7-8	-	ASSLSGATSHT
TRBV24-1	-	ATSQGGQETQY
TRBV30	-	AWSAQGNYGYT
TRBV6-2/TRBV6-3	TRBD1	ASSNHRGARTEAF
TRBV6-1	-	ASSERREQLVRSETQC
TRBV6-2/TRBV6-3	-	ASTAGTYGYT
TRBV5-1	TRBD1	ASTRTGGTTNEKLF
TRBV3-1	TRBD2	ASSQGLAEGNEQF
TRBV28	-	ASSAPKLLAKNIQY